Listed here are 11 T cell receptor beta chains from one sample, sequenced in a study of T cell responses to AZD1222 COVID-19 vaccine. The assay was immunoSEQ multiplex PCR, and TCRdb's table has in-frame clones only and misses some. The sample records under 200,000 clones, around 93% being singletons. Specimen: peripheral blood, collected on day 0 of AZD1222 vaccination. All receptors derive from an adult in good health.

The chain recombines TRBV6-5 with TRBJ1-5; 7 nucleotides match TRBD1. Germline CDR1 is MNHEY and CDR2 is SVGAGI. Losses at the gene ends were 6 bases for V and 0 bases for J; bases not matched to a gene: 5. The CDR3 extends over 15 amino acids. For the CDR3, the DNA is TGTGCCAGCAGACCAGGGACAGCTAGCAATCAGCCCCAGCATTTT. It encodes CASRPGTASNQPQHF.

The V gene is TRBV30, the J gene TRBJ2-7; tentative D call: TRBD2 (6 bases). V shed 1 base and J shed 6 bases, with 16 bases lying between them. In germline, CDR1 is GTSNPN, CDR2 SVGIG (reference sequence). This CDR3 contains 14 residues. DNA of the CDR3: TGTGCCTGGAGTGGATCGGGACTTCAAGGCGAGCAGTACTTC. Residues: CAWSGSGLQGEQYF.

The CDR3 bases are TGTGCCATCTGGGACAGGGGGAACGAAAAACTGTTTTTT. This codes for CAIWDRGNEKLFF. J is TRBJ1-4 and V is TRBV10-3, with 11 nucleotides matching TRBD1. Trimming cost V 8 bases and J 8 bases; bases outside gene matches: 4. The CDR3 length is 13 residues. Germline CDR1 is ENHRY and CDR2 is SYGVKD.

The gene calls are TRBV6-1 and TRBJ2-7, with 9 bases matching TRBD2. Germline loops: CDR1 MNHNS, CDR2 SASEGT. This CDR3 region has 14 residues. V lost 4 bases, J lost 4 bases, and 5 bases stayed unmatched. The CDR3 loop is CASSVAGEAYEQYF. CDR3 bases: TGTGCCAGCAGTGTAGCGGGGGAAGCTTACGAGCAGTACTTC.

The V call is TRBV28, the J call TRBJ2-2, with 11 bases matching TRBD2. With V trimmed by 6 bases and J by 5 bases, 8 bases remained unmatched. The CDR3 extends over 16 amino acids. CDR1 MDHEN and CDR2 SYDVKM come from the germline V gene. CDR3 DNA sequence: TGTGCCAGCAGCCGTACTAGCGGGAGTTATACCGGGGAGCTGTTTTTT. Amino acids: CASSRTSGSYTGELFF.

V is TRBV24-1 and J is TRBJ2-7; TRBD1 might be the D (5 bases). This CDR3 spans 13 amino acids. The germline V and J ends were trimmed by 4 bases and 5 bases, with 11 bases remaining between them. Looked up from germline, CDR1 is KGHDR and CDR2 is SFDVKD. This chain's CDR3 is CATSDQGDDEQYF. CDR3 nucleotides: TGTGCCACCAGTGACCAAGGGGATGACGAGCAGTACTTC.

This CDR3 reads CASSPEGDRNELFF. The CDR3 nucleotides are TGTGCCAGCAGCCCCGAGGGAGACCGAAATGAACTGTTTTTT. The chain uses TRBV7-9 and TRBJ1-4, with D unresolved. Germline values: CDR1 SEHNR, CDR2 FQNEAQ (reference sequence). Trimming took 5 bases from V and 12 from J, leaving 19 bases between them. The CDR3 extends over 14 amino acids.

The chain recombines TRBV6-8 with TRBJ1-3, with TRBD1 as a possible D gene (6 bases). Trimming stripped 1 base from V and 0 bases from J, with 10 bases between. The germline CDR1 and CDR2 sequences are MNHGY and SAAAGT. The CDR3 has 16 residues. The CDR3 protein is CASSYCDRSSGNTIYF. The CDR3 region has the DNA TGTGCCAGCAGTTACTGTGACAGGAGCTCTGGAAACACCATATATTTT.

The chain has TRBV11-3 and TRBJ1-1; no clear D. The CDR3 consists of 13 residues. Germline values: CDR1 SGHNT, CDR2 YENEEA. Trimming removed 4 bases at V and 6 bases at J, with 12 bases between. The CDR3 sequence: CASSSPRLAEAFF. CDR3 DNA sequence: TGTGCCAGCAGCTCCCCGCGCCTAGCTGAAGCTTTCTTT.

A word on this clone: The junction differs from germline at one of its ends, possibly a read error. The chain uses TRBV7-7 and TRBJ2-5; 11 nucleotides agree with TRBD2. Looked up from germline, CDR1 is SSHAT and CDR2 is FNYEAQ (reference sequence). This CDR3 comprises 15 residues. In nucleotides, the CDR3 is TGTGCTAGCAGCCCAGGGGCTAGCGGGGGGGAGACCCAGTACTTC. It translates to CASSPGASGGETQYF.

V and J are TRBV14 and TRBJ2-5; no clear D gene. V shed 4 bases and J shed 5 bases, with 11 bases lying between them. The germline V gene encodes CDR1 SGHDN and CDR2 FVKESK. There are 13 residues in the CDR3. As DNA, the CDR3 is TGTGCCAGCAGCCGGACGAGGTCCGAGACCCAGTACTTC. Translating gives CASSRTRSETQYF.